This T cell receptor beta chain was captured in a study of blood T cells in healthy people across ages. Study-wide results and caveats: Per-million-T-cell TCR beta diversity fell roughly linearly with age.

Isolation recovered at least 6.5 million PBMCs from every sample. Samples each had at least 5 micrograms of total RNA extracted. With a J-beta primer mix and a sample-barcoded 5' primer, a second PCR ran about 7 to 12 cycles. Each cDNA molecule carried a tag from a template-switch adaptor that contained 12 random nucleotides. TCRdb itself ran the 5' RACE reads through MiXCR, one entry per CDR3 protein. The repertoire holds fewer than 2,000,000 distinct CDR3 sequences, with around 40% as singletons. This clonotype was seen a handful of times. Antigen unknown. The sample taken for sequencing was blood. This receptor was taken from a human donor in good health.

The CDR3 bases are TGTGCCAGCAGACAGACAGAACACGAGCAGTACTTC. This gives the protein CASRQTEHEQYF. V usage is TRBV28 and J usage is TRBJ2-7; the D gene is possibly TRBD1 (5 bases). The ends were cut back, 6 bases at V and 5 bases at J, with 11 bases in the middle. CDR3 length: 12 residues. The V gene's germline CDR1 is MDHEN and CDR2 SYDVKM. Drawing the rest from reference TRBV28 and TRBJ2-7, the complete variable domain is DVKVTQSSRYLVKRTGEKVFLECVQDMDHENMFWYRQDPGLGLRLIYFSYDVKMKEKGDIPEGYSVSREKKERFSLILESASTNQTSMYLCASRQTEHEQYFGPGTRLTVT.